This TCR beta chain came from a study of blood T cells in healthy people across ages. This clonotype occurred many times. Its antigen is as yet unknown. Total RNA, at least 5 micrograms per sample, was extracted from PBMCs. Findings and limits, study-wide: What prevented conclusive comparison of naive and antigen-experienced cells was that PBMCs were unsorted. Unknown donor CMV status possibly confounded expanded clonotype changes.

A second PCR of roughly 6 to 12 cycles used a sample-barcoded 5' primer and a J-beta primer mix. TCRdb reprocessed the 5' RACE reads with MiXCR, giving one entry per CDR3 protein. Of roughly 1.7 million distinct CDR3 sequences in the sample, around 36% were seen once. With 5 bases clipped from V and 1 base from J, the junction kept 3 bases outside the gene matches. The CDR3 consists of 15 residues. Germline V CDR1 and CDR2: MNHEY, SMNVEV (reference sequence). The source is a woman in her thirties in good health. Sequenced sample: blood. The V and J genes are TRBV27 and TRBJ2-1, with 9 bases aligning to TRBD2. The CDR3 loop is CASSESGRSYNEQFF. Here the CDR3 DNA reads TGTGCCAGCAGTGAGAGCGGGAGGTCCTACAATGAGCAGTTCTTC.